The present entry profiles one T cell receptor beta chain with its context. The method was immunoSEQ multiplex PCR; TCRdb's version includes in-frame clones alone and lacks a portion of them. The sample has thousands of clones; 88% are singletons. The source of the sample is a study of stem cell transplantation in POMP-related autoinflammatory disease. The germline gives CDR1 LNHNV, CDR2 YYDKDF (reference sequence). This CDR3 spans 16 amino acids. The V end lost 3 bases, the J end lost 7 bases, and 21 bases lay between the germline ends. The source of this sequence is a human patient with POMP-related autoinflammation and immune dysregulation (PRAID). Part of the T cell pool may stem from the graft donor. V is TRBV15 and J is TRBJ2-5; D unresolved. The source was CD8+ T cells from PBMCs, collected after stem cell transplantation. As DNA, the CDR3 is TGTGCCACCAGCAGCCCCCGGGCCCCCCTGACGGGGACCCAGTACTTC. Translated, it gives CATSSPRAPLTGTQYF.